What follows are 16 T cell receptor beta chains derived from one specimen sequenced in a study of CD8 T cells in Susac syndrome. With random hexamers, reverse transcription was performed on roughly 0.45 to 1 ug of RNA. TCRdb ran MiXCR on the immunoSEQ multiplex PCR reads and lists one entry per CDR3 protein. Of about 180,000 distinct CDR3 sequences in the sample, 95% are singletons; the top ten hold around 0.15%. Sequenced sample: CD8+ T cells from PBMCs. These receptors were collected from a human donor with multiple sclerosis.

The chain recombines TRBV30 with TRBJ1-1; D is undetermined. The CDR3 is 11 residues long. Germline CDR1 reads GTSNPN; CDR2 reads SVGIG (reference sequence). The germline V and J ends were trimmed by 7 bases and 2 bases, with 8 bases remaining between them. The CDR3 protein is CAFRTNTEAFF. The CDR3 DNA follows: TGTGCCTTCCGGACCAACACTGAAGCTTTCTTT.

This rearrangement joins TRBV29-1 to TRBJ2-7; D gene unclear. Germline lookup yields CDR1 SQVTM and CDR2 ANQGSEA. The CDR3 sequence is 12 residues long. V lost 4 bases and J 2 bases, leaving 9 bases between the germline ends. CDR3 nucleotides: TGCAGCGTTGTTCGCGGTCCCTACGAGCAGTACTTC. This codes for CSVVRGPYEQYF.

V usage is TRBV11-2 and J usage is TRBJ1-1; TRBD1 matches 7 bases. CDR3 size: 15 residues. Trimming took 5 bases from V and 2 from J; bases not matched to a gene: 8. Germline V gives CDR1 SGHAT, CDR2 FQNNGV. CDR3 sequence (DNA): TGTGCCAGCAGCGGCGACAGGGTTAGAAACACTGAAGCTTTCTTT. Its translation is CASSGDRVRNTEAFF.

This rearrangement joins TRBV20-1 to TRBJ2-7; D possibly matches TRBD1 or TRBD2 (5 bases each). V was shortened by 5 bases and J by 0 bases, with 14 bases between the two germline ends. Germline V lookup: CDR1 DFQATT, CDR2 SNEGSKA (reference sequence). The CDR3 length is 14 residues. The CDR3 loop reads CSAQTGTVSYEQYF. The CDR3 DNA reads as TGCAGTGCTCAAACCGGGACGGTCTCCTACGAGCAGTACTTC.

The J gene is TRBJ2-7, the V gene TRBV29-1; D assignment may be TRBD1 or TRBD2 (6 bases each). This CDR3 spans 18 amino acids. Germline loops: CDR1 SQVTM, CDR2 ANQGSEA. Between the trimmed V and J ends, which lost 6 bases and 6 bases, there was a span of 33 bases. The chain's CDR3 is CSVRGGGSSGSGVGEQYF. Here the CDR3 DNA reads TGCAGCGTCCGTGGGGGCGGTAGTAGCGGTTCGGGTGTAGGCGAGCAGTACTTC.

This clonotype was observed a single time. The chain uses TRBV20-1 and TRBJ2-7; a possible D gene is TRBD1 (5 bases). This CDR3 spans 13 amino acids. V dropped 4 bases and J dropped 2 bases, with 12 bases sitting between them. Germline V gives CDR1 DFQATT, CDR2 SNEGSKA (reference sequence). The CDR3: CSANPGLTYEQYF. For the CDR3, the DNA is TGCAGTGCTAACCCAGGGCTAACCTACGAGCAGTACTTC.

The chain recombines TRBV5-1 with TRBJ2-5; 7 nucleotides match TRBD2. There are 14 residues in the CDR3. Trimming removed 3 bases from V and 5 bases from J; junction bases left unmatched: 7. Germline CDR1 SGHRS, CDR2 YFSETQ. The DNA of the CDR3 is TGCGCCAGCAGCTCCTCTACTAGCGCCGAGACCCAGTACTTC. This gives the protein CASSSSTSAETQYF.

The V call is TRBV28, the J call TRBJ1-1; D might be TRBD1 (5 bases). This CDR3 contains 11 residues. Germline values: CDR1 MDHEN, CDR2 SYDVKM. V was shortened by 2 bases and J by 11 bases, with 9 bases between the two germline ends. The CDR3 loop is CASSLGGDAFF. CDR3 DNA: TGTGCCAGCAGTTTAGGAGGGGACGCTTTCTTT.

The chain recombines TRBV3-1 with TRBJ1-6; unclear D gene. Germline CDR1 LGHDT, CDR2 YNNKEL (reference sequence). V was pared by 4 bases and J by 5 bases, with 12 bases between. CDR3 size: 15 residues. Here the CDR3 DNA reads TGTGCCAGCAGCCGTGATCTGGGAGATAATTCACCCCTCCACTTT. It yields the protein CASSRDLGDNSPLHF.

The chain employs TRBV11-2 and TRBJ2-7, with a tentative D call TRBD2 (5 bases). The CDR3 is made up of 14 amino acids. Trimming took 5 bases from V and 1 from J, leaving 12 bases between them. Germline values: CDR1 SGHAT, CDR2 FQNNGV. The CDR3 loop is CASSLSGRSYEQYF. Here the CDR3 DNA reads TGTGCCAGCAGCCTCAGCGGCCGGTCCTACGAGCAGTACTTC.

This clonotype was recorded a few times. V usage is TRBV29-1 and J usage is TRBJ2-1; 7 nucleotides align to TRBD2. J was trimmed by 0 bases and V by 4 bases; bases with no gene match: 0. Germline CDR1 and CDR2: SQVTM and ANQGSEA. The CDR3 is 13 residues long. The CDR3 reads CSVGGSSYNEQFF. CDR3 nucleotide sequence: TGCAGCGTTGGCGGGAGCTCCTACAATGAGCAGTTCTTC.

This chain links TRBV7-9 with TRBJ2-4; D gene unclear. The CDR3 runs to 11 residues. The germline CDR1 and CDR2 sequences are SEHNR and FQNEAQ (reference sequence). V was trimmed by 3 bases and J by 8 bases, leaving 5 bases between them. The DNA of the CDR3 is TGTGCCAGCAGCTTTAGAGACATTCAGTACTTC. It translates to CASSFRDIQYF.

The rearrangement links TRBV5-1 to TRBJ1-1; D is ambiguous. Germline values: CDR1 SGHRS, CDR2 YFSETQ. V was clipped by 5 bases and J by 0 bases, with 11 bases between them. The CDR3 sequence is 14 residues long. CDR3 in amino acids: CASRPLDVNTEAFF. Written as DNA, the CDR3 is TGCGCCAGCAGGCCCCTGGATGTGAACACTGAAGCTTTCTTT.

The J gene is TRBJ2-3, the V gene TRBV2; TRBD2 aligns across 15 bases. The CDR3 length is 18 residues. The V gene end was trimmed by 6 bases and the J gene end by 0 bases; junction bases not matched to a gene: 7. Per germline, CDR1 SNHLY and CDR2 FYNNEI. In DNA, the CDR3 is TGTGCCAGCAGCGGTACCGGGACTAGCGGGGGGAGCACAGATACGCAGTATTTT. Amino acid sequence: CASSGTGTSGGSTDTQYF.

The genes are TRBV4-1 and TRBJ2-7, with TRBD2 identical over 9 bases. Trimming took 4 bases from V and 7 from J; bases not matched to a gene: 11. Germline CDR1 and CDR2: MGHRA and YSYEKL. The CDR3 runs 15 residues. The CDR3 reads CASSRASGIRTEQYF. CDR3 DNA sequence: TGCGCCAGCAGCCGAGCTAGCGGGATTCGTACGGAGCAGTACTTC.

This chain connects TRBV4-1 to TRBJ1-4; the D is unclear. V gave up 2 bases and J gave up 10 bases, with 20 bases separating them. This CDR3 has 16 residues. Germline loops: CDR1 MGHRA, CDR2 YSYEKL. CDR3 sequence reads: CASSQKVGKTEGKLFF. CDR3 sequence (DNA): TGCGCCAGCAGCCAAAAGGTCGGGAAAACCGAAGGAAAACTGTTTTTT.